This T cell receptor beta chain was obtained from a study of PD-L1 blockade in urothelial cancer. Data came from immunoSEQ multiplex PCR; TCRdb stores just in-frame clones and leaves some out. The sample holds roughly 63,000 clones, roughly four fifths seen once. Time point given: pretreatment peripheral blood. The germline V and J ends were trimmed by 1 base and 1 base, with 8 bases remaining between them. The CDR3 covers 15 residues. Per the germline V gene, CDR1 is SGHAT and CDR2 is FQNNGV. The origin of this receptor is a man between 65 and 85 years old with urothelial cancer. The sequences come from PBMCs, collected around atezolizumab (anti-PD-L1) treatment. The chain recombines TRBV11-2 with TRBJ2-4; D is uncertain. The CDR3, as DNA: TGTGCCAGCAGCTTAGGGCCGGGTGCCAAAAACATTCAGTACTTC. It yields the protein CASSLGPGAKNIQYF. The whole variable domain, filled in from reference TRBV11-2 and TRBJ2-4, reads EAGVAQSPRYKIIEKRQSVAFWCNPISGHATLYWYQQILGQGPKLLIQFQNNGVVDDSQLPKDRFSAERLKGVDSTLKIQPAKLEDSAVYLCASSLGPGAKNIQYFGAGTRLSVL.